This TCR beta chain stems from a study of long-term antiretroviral therapy in people with HIV. Turning to the study itself: Samples from the earliest time points predate the 2015 immediate-ART recommendation by about a decade. Overall study findings and caveats: Whereas controls had wider CDR3 length ranges, HIV repertoires had narrower ones.

Inclusion required at least two post-ART and at least one pre-ART PBMC samples. The germline gives CDR1 KGHSH, CDR2 LQKENI. CDR3 length: 13 amino acids. Of note for this clone: Its antigen is not identified. Mismatch with germline at one junction end may stem from a read error.

immunoSEQ v3.0 was run at survey level. Sequencing was designed to cover roughly 35,000-50,000 T-cell genomes in each sample. Profiling relied on immunoSEQ multiplex PCR, and the TCRdb table lists in-frame clones only, not all of them. Of 9,500 to 15,000 clones listed, about 83% are singletons. The TCR comes from a man aged 35-49 years with HIV. The V and J genes are TRBV18 and TRBJ1-5, with D possibly matching TRBD1 (5 bases). This sample comprised unsorted PBMCs, obtained 3.4 years after starting antiretroviral therapy. CDR3 in amino acids: CASSRDREGALDF. CDR3 coding DNA: TGTGCCAGCTCACGGGATCGGGAAGGGGCCCTGGATTTT. The variable domain in full, completed from reference TRBV18 and TRBJ1-5, reads NAGVMQNPRHLVRRRGQEARLRCSPMKGHSHVYWYRQLPEEGLKFMVYLQKENIIDESGMPKERFSAEFPKEGPSILRIQQVVRGDSAAYFCASSRDREGALDFGDGTRLSIL.